What follows are 8 T cell receptor beta chains derived from one specimen sequenced in a study of a mutant IDH1 vaccine in newly diagnosed glioma. Time point: week 5, during vaccination. With topical imiquimod, each dose of the vaccine consisted of 300 ug of mutant IDH1 20-mer peptide. Some clones are missing from TCRdb's copy, which holds only in-frame ones; the method was immunoSEQ multiplex PCR. The profile covers some 27,000 clones, with roughly 77% appearing a single time and around 9% taken by the ten largest. Their antigens are not known. Material: PBMCs, obtained from a glioma patient whose treatment included an IDH1 peptide vaccine. All receptors come from a man aged 35-49 years with glioma.

This chain links TRBV7-9 with TRBJ2-1, with 8 bases aligning to TRBD2. Germline V lookup: CDR1 SEHNR, CDR2 FQNEAQ (reference sequence). J was trimmed by 16 bases and V by 7 bases; bases with no gene match: 12. The CDR3 has 12 amino acids. The CDR3 protein is CASMGEGTRGFF. CDR3 bases: TGTGCCAGCATGGGGGAAGGGACTAGAGGATTCTTC.

CDR3 sequence reads: CASTPPARNYMAGYTF. DNA of the CDR3: TGTGCCAGCACCCCCCCCGCGCGGAACTACATGGCTGGCTACACCTTC. This chain uses TRBV25-1 with TRBJ1-2, with no clear D. CDR3 length equals 16 residues. CDR1 and CDR2 from the germline V gene are MGHDK and SYGVNS. With 7 bases removed from V and 7 bases from J, the gap between germline ends came to 25 bases.

V is TRBV11-2 and J is TRBJ2-7; D is tentatively TRBD1 or TRBD2 (6 bases each). CDR3 size: 14 residues. The ends were cut back, 5 bases at V and 7 bases at J, with 18 bases in the middle. Germline assignment: CDR1 SGHAT and CDR2 FQNNGV. CDR3 bases: TGTGCCAGCAGCCCCCAAGGGGGGCTGGGAGAGCAGTACGTC. It specifies CASSPQGGLGEQYV.

V gene TRBV2 combines with J gene TRBJ1-1; no definite D call. CDR3 length: 13 amino acids. Between the trimmed V and J ends, which lost 4 bases and 1 base, there was a span of 7 bases. Germline V gives CDR1 SNHLY, CDR2 FYNNEI. The CDR3 loop reads CASSVAGNTEAFF. Here the CDR3 DNA reads TGTGCCAGCAGTGTGGCCGGGAACACTGAAGCTTTCTTT.

The chain has TRBV7-8 and TRBJ1-5, with a tentative D call TRBD1 (5 bases). This CDR3 is 14 amino acids long. Trimming left V 5 bases short and J 1 base short, with 9 bases between. The germline gives CDR1 SGHVS, CDR2 FQNEAQ. This CDR3 reads CASSVGQSNQPQHF. In DNA form, the CDR3 reads TGTGCCAGCAGCGTTGGACAAAGCAATCAGCCCCAGCATTTT. Filled out from reference TRBV7-8 and TRBJ1-5, the complete variable domain reads GAGVSQSPRYKVAKRGQDVALRCDPISGHVSLFWYQQALGQGPEFLTYFQNEAQLDKSGLPSDRFFAERPEGSVSTLKIQRTQQEDSAVYLCASSVGQSNQPQHFGDGTRLSIL.

The chain is built from TRBV27 and TRBJ2-7, with TRBD1 as a possible D gene (6 bases). From germline, CDR1 is MNHEY and CDR2 SMNVEV (reference sequence). Between the trimmed V and J ends, which lost 6 bases and 1 base, there was a span of 31 bases. The CDR3 consists of 20 residues. Here the CDR3 reads CASSPPTPDSVLPGSYEQYF. In DNA, the CDR3 is TGTGCCAGCAGCCCACCTACCCCGGACAGCGTGCTCCCCGGGTCCTACGAGCAGTACTTC.

The rearrangement links TRBV10-3 to TRBJ2-1; 12 bases agree with TRBD2. Germline V gene data show CDR1 as ENHRY and CDR2 as SYGVKD. The CDR3 is 19 amino acids. V shed 6 bases, J shed 9 bases, and the junction held 21 bases outside the gene matches. CDR3 coding DNA: TGTGCCATCAGCCCGAGATACGCAATAACTAGCGGGAGGTGGGTTGAGCAGTTCTTC. Translated: CAISPRYAITSGRWVEQFF.

V gene TRBV5-6 combines with J gene TRBJ2-3; a weak D match, TRBD2 (6 bases). The V gene's germline CDR1 is SGHDT and CDR2 YYEEEE. Trimming removed 3 bases from V and 0 bases from J, with 14 bases in between. There are 16 residues in the CDR3. The CDR3 loop is CASSYLSGTSTDTQYF. CDR3 sequence (DNA): TGTGCCAGCAGCTACCTATCAGGGACTAGCACAGATACGCAGTATTTT.